Here is one T cell receptor beta chain with its context. This sample is part of a study of blood T cell repertoires in COVID-19. Study in general: Italy, Spain and the United States were the sources of the convalescent and acute COVID-19 samples. From T cells, B-cell-depleted T cells, or PBMCs came the material, which was cDNA or gDNA.

In the authors' methods: Nucleated cell counts were estimated from reference gene primer amplification. Here immunoSEQ multiplex PCR was the method, and the copy in TCRdb shows in-frame clones only, minus some. V and J calls and clone size follow that table, whereas D and trimming were derived from the DNA. The sample holds around 140,000 clones, over 80% seen once. The source is a woman aged 45-65 years with acute or convalescent COVID-19. The sequencing input was peripheral blood.

The CDR3 bases are TGTGCCAGCGCCGGGACAGGCTACACCTTC. This translates into CASAGTGYTF. The chain recombines TRBV6-6 with TRBJ1-2; TRBD1 is a possible D gene (6 bases). Trimming removed 8 bases from V and 8 bases from J, with 9 bases in between. CDR1 and CDR2 from the germline V gene are MNHNY and SVGAGI (reference sequence). CDR3 length: 10 residues.